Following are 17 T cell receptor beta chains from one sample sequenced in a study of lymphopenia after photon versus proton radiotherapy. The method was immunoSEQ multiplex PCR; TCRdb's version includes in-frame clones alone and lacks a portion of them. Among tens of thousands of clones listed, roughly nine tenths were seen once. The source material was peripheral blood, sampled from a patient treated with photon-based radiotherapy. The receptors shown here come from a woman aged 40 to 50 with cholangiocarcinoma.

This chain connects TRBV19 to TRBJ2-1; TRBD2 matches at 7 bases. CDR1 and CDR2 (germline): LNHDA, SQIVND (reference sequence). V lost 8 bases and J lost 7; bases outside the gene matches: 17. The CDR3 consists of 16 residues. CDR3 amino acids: CASGPIQRGVWNEQFF. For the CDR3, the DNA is TGTGCCAGTGGTCCCATTCAGCGGGGTGTTTGGAATGAGCAGTTCTTC.

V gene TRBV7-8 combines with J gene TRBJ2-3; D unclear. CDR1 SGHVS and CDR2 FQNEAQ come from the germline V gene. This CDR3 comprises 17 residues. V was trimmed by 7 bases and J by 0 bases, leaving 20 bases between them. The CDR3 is CASTSQPHLASTDTQYF. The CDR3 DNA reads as TGTGCCAGCACCTCACAACCCCACTTGGCTAGCACAGATACGCAGTATTTT.

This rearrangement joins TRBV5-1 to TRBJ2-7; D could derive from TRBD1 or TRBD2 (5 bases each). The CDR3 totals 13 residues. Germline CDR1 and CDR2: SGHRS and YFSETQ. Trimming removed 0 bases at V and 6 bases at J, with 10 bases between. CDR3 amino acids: CASSLGDGPEQYF. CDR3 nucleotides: TGCGCCAGCAGCTTGGGGGACGGCCCCGAGCAGTACTTC.

The CDR3 is CASSQGGHSDEQFF. The CDR3, as DNA: TGTGCCAGTTCCCAGGGGGGGCACAGCGATGAGCAGTTCTTC. The chain couples TRBV19 to TRBJ2-1; D assignment may be TRBD1 or TRBD2 (7 bases each). This CDR3 has 14 residues. Germline assignment: CDR1 LNHDA and CDR2 SQIVND (reference sequence). V lost 8 bases to trimming and J lost 8 bases, with 19 bases between them.

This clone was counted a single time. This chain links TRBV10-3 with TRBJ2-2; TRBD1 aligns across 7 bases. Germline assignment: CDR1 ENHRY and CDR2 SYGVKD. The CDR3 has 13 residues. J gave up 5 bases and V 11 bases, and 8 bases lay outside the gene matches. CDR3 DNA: TGTGCCGCCCGACAGGGAAGTACCGGGGAGCTGTTTTTT. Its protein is CAARQGSTGELFF.

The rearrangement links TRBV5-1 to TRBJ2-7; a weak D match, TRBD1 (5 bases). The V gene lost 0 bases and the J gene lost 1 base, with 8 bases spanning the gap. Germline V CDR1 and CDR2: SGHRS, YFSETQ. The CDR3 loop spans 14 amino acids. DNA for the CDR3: TGCGCCAGCAGCTTGGATAGGGGTTCCTACGAGCAGTACTTC. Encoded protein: CASSLDRGSYEQYF.

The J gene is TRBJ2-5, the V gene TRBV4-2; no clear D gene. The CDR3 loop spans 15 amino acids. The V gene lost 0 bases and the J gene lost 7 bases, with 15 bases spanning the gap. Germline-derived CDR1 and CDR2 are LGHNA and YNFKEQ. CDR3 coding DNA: TGTGCCAGCAGCCAAGATTCAGAAGGGCGGTTGACCCAGTACTTC. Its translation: CASSQDSEGRLTQYF.

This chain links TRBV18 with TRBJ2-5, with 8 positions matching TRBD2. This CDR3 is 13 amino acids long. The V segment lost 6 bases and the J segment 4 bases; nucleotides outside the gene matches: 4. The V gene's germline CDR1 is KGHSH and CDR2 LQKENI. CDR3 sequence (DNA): TGTGCCAGCTCCGCCGGGACTAGAGAGACCCAGTACTTC. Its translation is CASSAGTRETQYF.

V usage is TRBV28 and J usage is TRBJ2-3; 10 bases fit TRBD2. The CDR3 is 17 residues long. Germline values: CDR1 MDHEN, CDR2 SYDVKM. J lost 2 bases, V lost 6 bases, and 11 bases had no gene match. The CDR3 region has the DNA TGTGCCAGCAGCTACAAGCTAGCGGGGGAGTCCACAGATACGCAGTATTTT. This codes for CASSYKLAGESTDTQYF. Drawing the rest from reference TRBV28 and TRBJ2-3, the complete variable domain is DVKVTQSSRYLVKRTGEKVFLECVQDMDHENMFWYRQDPGLGLRLIYFSYDVKMKEKGDIPEGYSVSREKKERFSLILESASTNQTSMYLCASSYKLAGESTDTQYFGPGTRLTVL.

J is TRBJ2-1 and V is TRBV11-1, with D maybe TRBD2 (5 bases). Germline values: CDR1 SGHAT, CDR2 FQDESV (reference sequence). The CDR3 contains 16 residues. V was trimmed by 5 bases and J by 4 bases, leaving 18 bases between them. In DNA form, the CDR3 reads TGTGCCAGCAGCCCTTATTCTGGAGCGGCGTACAATGAGCAGTTCTTC. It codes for CASSPYSGAAYNEQFF.

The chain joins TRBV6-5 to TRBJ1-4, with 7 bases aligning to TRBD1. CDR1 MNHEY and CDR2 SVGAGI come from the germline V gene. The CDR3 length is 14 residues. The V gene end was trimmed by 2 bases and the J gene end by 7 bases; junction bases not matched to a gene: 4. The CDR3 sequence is CASSYGAGGEKLFF. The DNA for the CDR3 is TGTGCCAGCAGTTACGGGGCAGGGGGTGAAAAACTGTTTTTT.

CDR3 amino acids: CASSSPPEGGSYEQYF. The CDR3 coding sequence is TGTGCCAGCAGCTCACCCCCAGAGGGGGGCTCCTACGAGCAGTACTTC. The J gene is TRBJ2-7, the V gene TRBV7-9; tentatively, D is TRBD1 or TRBD2 (6 bases each). Trimming took 4 bases from V and 0 from J, leaving 16 bases between them. This CDR3 is 16 amino acids long. In germline, CDR1 is SEHNR, CDR2 FQNEAQ (reference sequence).

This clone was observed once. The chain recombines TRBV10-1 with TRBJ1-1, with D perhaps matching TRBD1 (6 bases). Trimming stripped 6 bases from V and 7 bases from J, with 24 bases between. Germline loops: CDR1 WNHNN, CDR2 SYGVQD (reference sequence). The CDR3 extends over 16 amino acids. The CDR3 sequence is CASSGVRGQGVGEAFF. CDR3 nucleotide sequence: TGCGCCAGCAGCGGAGTACGGGGGCAAGGGGTAGGTGAAGCTTTCTTT.

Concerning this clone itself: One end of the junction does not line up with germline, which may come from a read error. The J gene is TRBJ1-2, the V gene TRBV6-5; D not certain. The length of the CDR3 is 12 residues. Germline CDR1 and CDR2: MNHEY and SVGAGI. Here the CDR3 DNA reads TGTGCCAGCCGTGGGGTGCTCTATGGCTACACCTTT. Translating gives CASRGVLYGYTF.

CDR3 protein: CASSLSRFGSDTQYF. The CDR3 DNA is TGTGCCAGCAGTTTGTCCAGATTTGGTTCAGATACGCAGTATTTT. V and J are TRBV27 and TRBJ2-3; D is unclear. With 3 bases removed from V and 4 bases from J, the gap between germline ends came to 14 bases. The CDR3 is made up of 15 amino acids. The germline CDR1 and CDR2 sequences are MNHEY and SMNVEV (reference sequence).

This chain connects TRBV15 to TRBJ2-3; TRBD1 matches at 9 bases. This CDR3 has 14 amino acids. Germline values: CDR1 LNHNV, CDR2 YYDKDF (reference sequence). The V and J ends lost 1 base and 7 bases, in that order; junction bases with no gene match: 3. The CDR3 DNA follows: TGTGCCACCAGCAGAGGGGGACAGGGTTATACGCAGTATTTT. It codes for CATSRGGQGYTQYF.

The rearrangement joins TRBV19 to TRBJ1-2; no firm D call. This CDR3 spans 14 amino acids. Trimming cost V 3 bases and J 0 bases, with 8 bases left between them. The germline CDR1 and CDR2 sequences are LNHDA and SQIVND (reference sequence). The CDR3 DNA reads TGTGCCAGTAGTATCGACGGGACTAACTATGGCTACACCTTC. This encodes CASSIDGTNYGYTF.